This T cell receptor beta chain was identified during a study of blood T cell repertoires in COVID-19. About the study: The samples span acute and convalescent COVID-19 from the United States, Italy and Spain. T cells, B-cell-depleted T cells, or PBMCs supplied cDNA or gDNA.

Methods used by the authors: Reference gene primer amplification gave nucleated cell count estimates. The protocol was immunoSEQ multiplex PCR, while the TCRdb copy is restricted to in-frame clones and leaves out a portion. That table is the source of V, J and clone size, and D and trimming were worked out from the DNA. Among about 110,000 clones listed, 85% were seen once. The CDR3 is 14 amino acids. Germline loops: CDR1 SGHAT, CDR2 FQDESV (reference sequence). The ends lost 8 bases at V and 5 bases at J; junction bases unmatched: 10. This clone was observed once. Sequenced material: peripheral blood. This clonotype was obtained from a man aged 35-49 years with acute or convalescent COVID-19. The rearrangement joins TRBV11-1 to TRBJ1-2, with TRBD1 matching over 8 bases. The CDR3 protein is CASRPRTGGYGYTF. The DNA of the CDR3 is TGTGCCAGCCGCCCTCGAACAGGGGGGTATGGCTACACCTTC.